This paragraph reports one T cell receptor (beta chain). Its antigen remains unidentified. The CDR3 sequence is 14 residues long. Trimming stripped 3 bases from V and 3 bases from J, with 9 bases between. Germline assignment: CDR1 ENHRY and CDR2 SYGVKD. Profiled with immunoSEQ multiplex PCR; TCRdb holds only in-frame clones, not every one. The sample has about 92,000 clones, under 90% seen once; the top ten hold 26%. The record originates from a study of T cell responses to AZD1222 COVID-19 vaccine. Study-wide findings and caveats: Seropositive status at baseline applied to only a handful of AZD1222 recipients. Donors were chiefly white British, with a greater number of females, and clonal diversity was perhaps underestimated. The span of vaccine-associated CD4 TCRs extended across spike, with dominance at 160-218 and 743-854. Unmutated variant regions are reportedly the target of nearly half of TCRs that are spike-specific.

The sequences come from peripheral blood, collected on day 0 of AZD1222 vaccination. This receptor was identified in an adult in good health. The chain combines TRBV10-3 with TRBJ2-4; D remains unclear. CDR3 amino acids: CAISDRQDKNIQYF. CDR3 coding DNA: TGTGCCATCAGTGACCGCCAGGACAAAAACATTCAGTACTTC.